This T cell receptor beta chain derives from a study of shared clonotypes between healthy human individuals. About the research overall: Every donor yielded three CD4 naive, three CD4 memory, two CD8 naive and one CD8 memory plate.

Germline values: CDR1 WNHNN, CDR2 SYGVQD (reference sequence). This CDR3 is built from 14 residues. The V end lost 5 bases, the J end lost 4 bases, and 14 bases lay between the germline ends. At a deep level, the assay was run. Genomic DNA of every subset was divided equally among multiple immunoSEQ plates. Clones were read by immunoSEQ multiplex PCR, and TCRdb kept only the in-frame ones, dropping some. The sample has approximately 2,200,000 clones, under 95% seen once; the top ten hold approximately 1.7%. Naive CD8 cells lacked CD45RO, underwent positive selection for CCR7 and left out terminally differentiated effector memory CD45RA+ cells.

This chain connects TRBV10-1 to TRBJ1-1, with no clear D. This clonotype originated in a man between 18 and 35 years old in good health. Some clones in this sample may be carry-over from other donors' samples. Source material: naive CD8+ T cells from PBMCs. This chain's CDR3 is CASSQGRAGTEAFF. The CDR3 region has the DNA TGCGCCAGCAGTCAAGGGAGGGCTGGCACTGAAGCTTTCTTT.